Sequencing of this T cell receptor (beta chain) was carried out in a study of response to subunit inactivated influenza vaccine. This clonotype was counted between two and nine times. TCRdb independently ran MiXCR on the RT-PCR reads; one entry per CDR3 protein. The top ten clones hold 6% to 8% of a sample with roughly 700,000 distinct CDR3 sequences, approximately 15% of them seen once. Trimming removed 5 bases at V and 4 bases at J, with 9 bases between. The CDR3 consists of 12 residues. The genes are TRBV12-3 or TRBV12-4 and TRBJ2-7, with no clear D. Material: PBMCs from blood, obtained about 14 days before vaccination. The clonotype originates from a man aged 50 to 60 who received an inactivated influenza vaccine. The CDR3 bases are TGTGCCAGCAGTCCCCGGCGGTACGAGCAGTACTTC. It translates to CASSPRRYEQYF.